The 2 T cell receptor beta chains reported below all come from one sample, sequenced in a study of shared clonotypes between healthy human individuals. Profiling relied on immunoSEQ multiplex PCR, and the TCRdb table lists in-frame clones only, not all of them. The table includes approximately 500,000 clones, 70% to 80% detected once. The sample was PBMCs. Receptors originate from a woman aged 40 to 55 in good health. Some clones in this sample may be carry-over from other donors' samples.

Here the CDR3 reads CASSQDPGVNYGYTF. CDR3 DNA: TGCGCCAGCAGCCAAGATCCAGGGGTGAACTATGGCTACACCTTC. This chain links TRBV4-3 with TRBJ1-2; TRBD1 is a possible D gene (6 bases). V dropped 0 bases and J dropped 2 bases, with 10 bases sitting between them. The CDR3 is made up of 15 amino acids. Germline V CDR1 and CDR2: LGHNA, YSLEER.

The table lists this clone with a count of one. The same CDR3 is also encoded by other DNA sequences in this sample. The chain recombines TRBV5-6 with TRBJ2-3; TRBD2 matches 8 bases. J was trimmed by 0 bases and V by 2 bases; bases with no gene match: 2. CDR3 size: 15 residues. The germline CDR1 and CDR2 sequences are SGHDT and YYEEEE. This CDR3 reads CASSLVAGSTDTQYF. The CDR3 DNA reads TGTGCCAGCAGCTTAGTAGCGGGAAGCACAGATACGCAGTATTTT.